This entry is about one T cell receptor beta chain. This clonotype was seen at least ten times. The specificity of this receptor is unknown. No clone much larger than this one lies a single base away; base qualities are absent. This sample stems from a study of CD8 T cells in ankylosing spondylitis (dated 2017 in TCRdb). Background on the whole study: To find TCR variants linked to disease, the study profiled T cell receptor beta repertoires in ankylosing spondylitis patients and healthy donors. The full study cohort was made up of about 25 ankylosing spondylitis patients and around 100 healthy donors. Peripheral blood was sampled, and synovial fluid was also collected from ankylosing spondylitis patients.

The instrument given in TCRdb is Illumina HiSeq 2500. Quantitative 5'-RACE with molecular barcodes was the method used to prepare the TCR beta libraries. The study's own analysis went as follows. A new computational method based on a probabilistic model of VDJ rearrangement was used to identify disease-linked TCR variants. TCRdb reanalyzed the raw reads on its own, using fastp at Q25 for trimming and MiXCR for clone calling, and kept in-frame beta chains. Under each unique CDR3 protein, matching rows form one entry showing the most common genes and DNA. It is TCRdb's table, rather than the study itself, that gives the V and J calls and clone size. A total of 300,000 to 400,000 distinct CDR3 sequences appear in this sample, 14% to 15% of them only once. Around 0.99% of the sample lies in the top ten. Overall results and qualifications from the work: The disease-linked clones showed a CD8+ phenotype and occurred at relatively low frequencies in peripheral blood. The disease-linked clones were reported as significantly enriched in matched synovial fluid samples from ankylosing spondylitis patients. Blood from ankylosing spondylitis patients appeared to be characterized by a TCR beta motif made up of several highly homologous amino acid variants. Some motif variants were previously reported in synovial fluid and blood of reactive arthritis patients, suggesting common disease-initiation mechanisms.

V lost 3 bases and J lost 0 bases; the stretch between them is 9 bases long. For CDR1 and CDR2, the germline V gene lists SGHRS and YFSETQ. The CDR3 goes from the cysteine to the phenylalanine over 15 residues. Kept here is only the CDR3 DNA, which spans 45 bases and is read in frame from base 1. The source of this sequence is a male donor with ankylosing spondylitis or in good health (not recorded which). The specimen was blood, either unsorted or a sorted T cell fraction (not recorded which). The chain employs TRBV5-1 and TRBJ2-2; 5 matching bases give a weak D call of TRBD2. The CDR3 protein sequence reads: CASSSGLANTGELFF. The DNA reads as follows: TGCGCCAGCAGCTCAGGACTGGCGAACACCGGGGAGCTGTTTTTT.